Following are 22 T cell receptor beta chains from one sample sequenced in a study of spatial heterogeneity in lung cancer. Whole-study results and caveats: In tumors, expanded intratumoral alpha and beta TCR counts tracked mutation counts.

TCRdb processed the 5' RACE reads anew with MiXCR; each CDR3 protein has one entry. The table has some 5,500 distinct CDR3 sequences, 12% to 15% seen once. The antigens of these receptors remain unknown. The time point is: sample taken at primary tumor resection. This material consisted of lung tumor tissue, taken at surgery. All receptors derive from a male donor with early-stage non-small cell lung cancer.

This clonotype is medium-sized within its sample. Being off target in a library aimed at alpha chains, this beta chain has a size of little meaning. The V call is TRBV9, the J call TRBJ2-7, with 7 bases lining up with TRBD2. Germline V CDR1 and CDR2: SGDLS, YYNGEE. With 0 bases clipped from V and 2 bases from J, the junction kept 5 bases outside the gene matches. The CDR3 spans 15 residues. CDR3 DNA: TGTGCCAGCAGCGTAGAGTGGAGCGGGACCTACGAGCAGTACTTC. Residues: CASSVEWSGTYEQYF. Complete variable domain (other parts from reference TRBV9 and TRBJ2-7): DSGVTQTPKHLITATGQRVTLRCSPRSGDLSVYWYQQSLDQGLQFLIQYYNGEERAKGNILERFSAQQFPDLHSELNLSSLELGDSALYFCASSVEWSGTYEQYFGPGTRLTVT.

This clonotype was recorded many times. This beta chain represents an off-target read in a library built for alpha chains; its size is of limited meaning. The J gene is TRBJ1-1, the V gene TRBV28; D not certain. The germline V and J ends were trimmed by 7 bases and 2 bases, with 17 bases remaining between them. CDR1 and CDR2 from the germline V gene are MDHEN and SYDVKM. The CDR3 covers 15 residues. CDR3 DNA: TGTGCCAGCACCCTACCCCAGAGCTTTAACACTGAAGCTTTCTTT. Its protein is CASTLPQSFNTEAFF.

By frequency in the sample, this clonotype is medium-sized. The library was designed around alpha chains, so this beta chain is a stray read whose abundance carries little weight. The CDR3 DNA sequence: TGTGCCATCAGGGGACAGGCCGGGCAGCCCCAGCATTTT. It is translated as CAIRGQAGQPQHF. The chain couples TRBV10-3 to TRBJ1-5; 8 bases are a match to TRBD1. CDR1 ENHRY and CDR2 SYGVKD come from the germline V gene. The V gene end was trimmed by 6 bases and the J gene end by 7 bases; junction bases not matched to a gene: 5. The CDR3 is 13 amino acids.

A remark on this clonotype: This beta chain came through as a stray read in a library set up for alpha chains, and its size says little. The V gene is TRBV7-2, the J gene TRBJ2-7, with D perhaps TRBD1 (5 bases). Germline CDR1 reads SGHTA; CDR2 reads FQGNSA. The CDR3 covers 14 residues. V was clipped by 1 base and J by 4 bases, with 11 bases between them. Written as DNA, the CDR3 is TGTGCCAGCAGCTTAGGCCAGGGATTTTACGAGCAGTACTTC. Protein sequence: CASSLGQGFYEQYF.

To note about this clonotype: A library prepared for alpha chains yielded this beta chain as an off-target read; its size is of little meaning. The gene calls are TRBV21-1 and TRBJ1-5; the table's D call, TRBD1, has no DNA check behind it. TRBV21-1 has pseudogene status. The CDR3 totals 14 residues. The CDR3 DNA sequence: TGTGCCAGCAGCACGACAGGGCACAATCAGCCCCAGCATTTT. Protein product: CASSTTGHNQPQHF.

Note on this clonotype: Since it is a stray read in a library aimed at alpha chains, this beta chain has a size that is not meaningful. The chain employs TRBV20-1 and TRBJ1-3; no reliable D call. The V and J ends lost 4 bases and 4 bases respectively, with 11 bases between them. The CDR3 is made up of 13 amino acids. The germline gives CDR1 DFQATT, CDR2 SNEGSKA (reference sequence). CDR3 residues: CSAIEFYGNTIYF. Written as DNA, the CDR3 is TGCAGTGCTATCGAGTTTTACGGAAACACCATATATTTT.

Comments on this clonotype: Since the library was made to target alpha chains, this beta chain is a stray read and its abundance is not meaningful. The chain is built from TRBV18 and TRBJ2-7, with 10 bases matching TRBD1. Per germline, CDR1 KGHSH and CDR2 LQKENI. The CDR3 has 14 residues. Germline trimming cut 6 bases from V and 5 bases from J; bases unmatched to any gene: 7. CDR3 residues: CASSRDRGLDEQYF. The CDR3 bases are TGTGCCAGCTCCCGGGACAGGGGTTTGGACGAGCAGTACTTC.

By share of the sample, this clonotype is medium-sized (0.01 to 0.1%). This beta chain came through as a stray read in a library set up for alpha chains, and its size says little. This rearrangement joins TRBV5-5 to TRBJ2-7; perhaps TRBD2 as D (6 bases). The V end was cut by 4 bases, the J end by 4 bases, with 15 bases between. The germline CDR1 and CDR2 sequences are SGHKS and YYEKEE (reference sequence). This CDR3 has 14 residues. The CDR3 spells CASSEGLMLYEQYF. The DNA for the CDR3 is TGTGCCAGCAGCGAGGGACTGATGCTTTACGAGCAGTACTTC.

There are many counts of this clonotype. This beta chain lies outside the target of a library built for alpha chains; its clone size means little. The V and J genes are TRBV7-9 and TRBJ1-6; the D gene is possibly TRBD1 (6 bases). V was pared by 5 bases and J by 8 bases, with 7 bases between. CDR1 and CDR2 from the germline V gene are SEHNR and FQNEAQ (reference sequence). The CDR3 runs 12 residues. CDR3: CASSHRDSPLHF. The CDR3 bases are TGTGCCAGCAGCCACAGGGATTCACCCCTCCACTTT.

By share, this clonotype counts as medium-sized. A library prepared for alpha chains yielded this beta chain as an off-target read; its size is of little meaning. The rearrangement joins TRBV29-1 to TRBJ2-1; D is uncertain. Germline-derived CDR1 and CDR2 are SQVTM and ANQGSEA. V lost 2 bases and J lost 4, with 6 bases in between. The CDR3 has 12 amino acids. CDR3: CSVEPRYNEQFF. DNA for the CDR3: TGCAGCGTTGAACCGCGTTACAATGAGCAGTTCTTC.

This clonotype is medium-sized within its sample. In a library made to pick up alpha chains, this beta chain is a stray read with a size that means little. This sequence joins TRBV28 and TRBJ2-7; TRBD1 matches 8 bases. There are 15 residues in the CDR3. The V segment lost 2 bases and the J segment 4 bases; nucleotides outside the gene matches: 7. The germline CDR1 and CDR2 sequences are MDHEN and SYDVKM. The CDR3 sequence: CASSLIGDRRYEQYF. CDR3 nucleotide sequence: TGTGCCAGCAGTTTAATTGGGGACAGGCGATACGAGCAGTACTTC.

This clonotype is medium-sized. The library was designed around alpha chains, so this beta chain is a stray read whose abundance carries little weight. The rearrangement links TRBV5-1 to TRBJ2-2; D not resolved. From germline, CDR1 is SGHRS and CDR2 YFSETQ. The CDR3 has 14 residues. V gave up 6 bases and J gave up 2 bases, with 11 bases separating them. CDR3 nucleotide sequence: TGCGCCAGCACACGACTTATCAACACCGGGGAGCTGTTTTTT. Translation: CASTRLINTGELFF. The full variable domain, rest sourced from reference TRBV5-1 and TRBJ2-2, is KAGVTQTPRYLIKTRGQQVTLSCSPISGHRSVSWYQQTPGQGLQFLFEYFSETQRNKGNFPGRFSGRQFSNSRSEMNVSTLELGDSALYLCASTRLINTGELFFGEGSRLTVL.

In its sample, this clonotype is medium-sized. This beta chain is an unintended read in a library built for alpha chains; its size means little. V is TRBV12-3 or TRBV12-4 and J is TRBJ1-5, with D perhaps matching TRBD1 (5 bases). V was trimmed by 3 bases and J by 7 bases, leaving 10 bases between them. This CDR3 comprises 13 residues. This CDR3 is CASSLEGIQPQHF. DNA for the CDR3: TGTGCCAGCAGTTTGGAGGGGATCCAGCCCCAGCATTTT.

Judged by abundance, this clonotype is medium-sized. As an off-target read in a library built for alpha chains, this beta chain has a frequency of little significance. The CDR3 DNA reads TGCGCCAGCAGTGAGTCTGGAGCGGGAGGTCGGAATGAGCAGTTCTTC. Encoded protein: CASSESGAGGRNEQFF. The rearrangement links TRBV10-1 to TRBJ2-1, with 9 bases lining up with TRBD2. The CDR3 loop spans 16 amino acids. Trimming took 0 bases from V and 7 from J; bases not matched to a gene: 7. Germline CDR1 is WNHNN and CDR2 is SYGVQD (reference sequence).

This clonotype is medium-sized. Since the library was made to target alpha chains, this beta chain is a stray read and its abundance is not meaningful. CDR3 DNA: TGCAGTGCCCCTGGGACAGTGAACACTGAAGCTTTCTTT. Translated: CSAPGTVNTEAFF. This sequence joins TRBV20-1 and TRBJ1-1, with 7 bases lining up with TRBD1. With 6 bases clipped from V and 0 bases from J, the junction kept 4 bases outside the gene matches. CDR3 length: 13 amino acids. CDR1 DFQATT and CDR2 SNEGSKA come from the germline V gene (reference sequence).

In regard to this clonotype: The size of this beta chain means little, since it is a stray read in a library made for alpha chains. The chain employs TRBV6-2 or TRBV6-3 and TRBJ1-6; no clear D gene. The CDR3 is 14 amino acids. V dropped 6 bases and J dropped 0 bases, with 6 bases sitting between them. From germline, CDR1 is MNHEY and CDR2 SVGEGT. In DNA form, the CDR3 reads TGTGCCAGCAGCAGGTTCTCCTATAATTCACCCCTCCACTTT. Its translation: CASSRFSYNSPLHF.

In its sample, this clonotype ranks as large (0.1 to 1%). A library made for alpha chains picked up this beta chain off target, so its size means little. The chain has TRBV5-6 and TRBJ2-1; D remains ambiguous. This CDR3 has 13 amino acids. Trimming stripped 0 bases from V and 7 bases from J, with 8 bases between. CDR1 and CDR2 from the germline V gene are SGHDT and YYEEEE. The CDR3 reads CASSLGLGNEQFF. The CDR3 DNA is TGTGCCAGCAGCTTGGGTTTGGGGAATGAGCAGTTCTTC. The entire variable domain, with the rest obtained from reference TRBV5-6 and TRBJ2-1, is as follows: DAGVTQSPTHLIKTRGQQVTLRCSPKSGHDTVSWYQQALGQGPQFIFQYYEEEERQRGNFPDRFSGHQFPNYSSELNVNALLLGDSALYLCASSLGLGNEQFFGPGTRLTVL.

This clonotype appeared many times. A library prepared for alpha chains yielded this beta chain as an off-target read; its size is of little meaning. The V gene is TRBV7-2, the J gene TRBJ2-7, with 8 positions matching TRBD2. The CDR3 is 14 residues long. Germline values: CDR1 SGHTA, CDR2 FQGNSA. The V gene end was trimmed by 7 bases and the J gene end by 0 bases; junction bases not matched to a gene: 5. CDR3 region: CASNQRESSYEQYF. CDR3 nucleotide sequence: TGTGCCAGCAACCAGCGGGAGAGCTCCTACGAGCAGTACTTC.

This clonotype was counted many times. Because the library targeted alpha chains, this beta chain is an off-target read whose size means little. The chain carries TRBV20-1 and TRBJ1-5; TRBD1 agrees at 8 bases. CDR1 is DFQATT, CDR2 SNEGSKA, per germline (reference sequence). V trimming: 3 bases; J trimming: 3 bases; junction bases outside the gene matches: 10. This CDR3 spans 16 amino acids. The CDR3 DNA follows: TGCAGTGCTAGTGCGGCCGGGACAGGTCACAATCAGCCCCAGCATTTT. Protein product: CSASAAGTGHNQPQHF.

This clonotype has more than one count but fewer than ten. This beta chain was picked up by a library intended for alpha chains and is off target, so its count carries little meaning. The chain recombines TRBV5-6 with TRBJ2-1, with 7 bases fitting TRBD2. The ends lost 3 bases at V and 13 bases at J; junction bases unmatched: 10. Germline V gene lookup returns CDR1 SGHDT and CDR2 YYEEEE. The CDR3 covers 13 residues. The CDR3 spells CASSSGTTKNQFF. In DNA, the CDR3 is TGTGCCAGCAGCTCAGGGACTACGAAAAACCAGTTCTTC.

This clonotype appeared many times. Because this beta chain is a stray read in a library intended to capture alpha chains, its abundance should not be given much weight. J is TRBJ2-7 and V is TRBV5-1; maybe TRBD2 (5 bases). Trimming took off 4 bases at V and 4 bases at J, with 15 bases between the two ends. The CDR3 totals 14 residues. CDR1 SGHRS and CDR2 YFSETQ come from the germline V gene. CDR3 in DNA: TGCGCCAGCAGCCCCGGCCGGGTAGCGTACGAGCAGTACTTC. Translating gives CASSPGRVAYEQYF.

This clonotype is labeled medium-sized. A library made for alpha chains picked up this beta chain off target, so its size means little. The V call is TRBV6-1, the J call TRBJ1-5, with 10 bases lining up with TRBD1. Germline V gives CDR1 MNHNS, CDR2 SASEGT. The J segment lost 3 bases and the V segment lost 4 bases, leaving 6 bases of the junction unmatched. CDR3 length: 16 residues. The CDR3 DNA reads TGTGCCAGCAGTGCCCGGGACAGGGGTCTCAATCAGCCCCAGCATTTT. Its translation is CASSARDRGLNQPQHF.